These 3 T cell receptor beta chains were all obtained from the same sample, sequenced in a study of follicular helper T cells after annual influenza vaccination. TCRdb's copy holds only in-frame clones and misses some; the assay was immunoSEQ multiplex PCR. The repertoire holds about 27,000 clones, with 65% to 85% as singletons. This sample's time point: 2014-2015 season, pre-vaccination. Sequencing was performed on CXCR5+ CD38- circulating T follicular helper cells from blood, taken on the day of influenza vaccination. The subset is: circulating Tfh, non-naive CD4+CXCR5+PD-1+ (ICOS+CD38+ or ICOS-CD38-). The receptors stem from an adult who received the influenza vaccine.

The chain has TRBV28 and TRBJ1-2, with 8 bases lining up with TRBD1. V trimming: 7 bases; J trimming: 8 bases; junction bases outside the gene matches: 15. The germline CDR1 and CDR2 sequences are MDHEN and SYDVKM. The CDR3 is 15 residues long. The CDR3 region is CASTEFVQGGLGYTF. The CDR3 DNA reads as TGTGCCAGCACCGAGTTTGTACAGGGGGGGCTAGGCTACACCTTC.

The V gene is TRBV6-1, the J gene TRBJ2-7, with D possibly matching TRBD2 (7 bases). The germline CDR1 and CDR2 sequences are MNHNS and SASEGT. The V end lost 7 bases, the J end lost 4 bases, and 17 bases lay between the germline ends. The CDR3 loop spans 14 amino acids. CDR3 in DNA: TGTGCCAGCAATCGGGAGGCAGGGGCGTACGAGCAGTACTTC. Translated, it gives CASNREAGAYEQYF.

In its sample, this clone was seen once. This chain uses TRBV5-1 with TRBJ2-3, with D possibly being TRBD2 (6 bases). V was trimmed by 4 bases and J by 3 bases, leaving 12 bases between them. The length of the CDR3 is 14 residues. Germline-derived CDR1 and CDR2 are SGHRS and YFSETQ. The DNA of the CDR3 is TGCGCCAGCAGCCCCCCCGGGGGTACAGATACGCAGTATTTT. Translated, it gives CASSPPGGTDTQYF. Combining the CDR3 with reference TRBV5-1 and TRBJ2-3 gives the whole variable domain KAGVTQTPRYLIKTRGQQVTLSCSPISGHRSVSWYQQTPGQGLQFLFEYFSETQRNKGNFPGRFSGRQFSNSRSEMNVSTLELGDSALYLCASSPPGGTDTQYFGPGTRLTVL.